This T cell receptor (beta chain) came from a study of CXCR3-negative and CXCR3-positive naive CD8 T cells. Study in general: For each library, about 1.5 +/- 0.3 million TRB reads were obtained, some 130 million in total.

General study findings and limits: Naive subsets were similarly diverse, while memory CD8+ repertoires were much less diverse. Partially decreased CXCR3 expression was recorded after cryopreservation, and fresh PBMCs were used in most assays. More hydrophobic TRB CDR3s occurred in CXCR3-positive than in CXCR3-negative naive cells.

Each TRB cDNA library was prepared by 5' RACE (with UMI labels). TCRdb reanalyzed the 5' RACE reads and collapses them to one entry per CDR3 protein, without DNA. This table holds 5,000 to 6,500 distinct CDR3 sequences. Germline CDR1 LGHNA, CDR2 YSLEER. The CDR3 consists of 15 residues. Note on this clonotype: Its antigen is still unknown.

The receptor's source is a human donor in good health. Some clones in this sample may be carry-over from other donors' samples. The source material was naive CXCR3- CD8+ T cells from blood. Subset given: CD45RO-CCR7+CD27+CD95- naive CD8+ T cells lacking CXCR3 (TNR3-). The rearrangement links TRBV4-3 to TRBJ1-2; TCRdb indicates TRBD1, and absent DNA this call remains unverified. CDR3: CASSQIRQGHYGYTF.